A single sample gave rise to the 24 T cell receptor beta chains below, sequenced in a study of regulatory T cells in long-lasting Graves disease. The time point denotes: newly diagnosed GD, antithyroid drugs for less than 3 months. PBMC-extracted RNA yielded the TCR library. TCR beta libraries were built with iRepertoire HTBI primers and Arm-PCR of CDR3 regions. TCRdb recomputed calls from the multiplex PCR reads with MiXCR, one row per CDR3 protein. The profile shows about 460,000 distinct CDR3 sequences, 12% to 15% of them singletons. A further study also used this sample, focusing on T cells in Graves' hyperthyroidism and ophthalmopathy.

The sequenced sample was peripheral blood mononuclear cells (PBMCs), obtained at new diagnosis, from a patient treated with antithyroid drugs. The receptor source for this set is a woman between 45 and 60 years old with Graves disease.

The chain recombines TRBV5-1 with TRBJ2-7, with TRBD2 matching 7 bases. The junction had 15 bases not matched to a gene; V was cut back by 0 bases and J by 0 bases. Germline V gene sequence: CDR1 SGHRS, CDR2 YFSETQ. The CDR3 extends over 19 amino acids. The CDR3 region is CASSLVGLAVIQGSYEQYF. The CDR3 bases are TGCGCCAGCAGCTTGGTAGGCCTAGCGGTAATCCAAGGCTCCTACGAGCAGTACTTC.

This clonotype was counted many times. CDR3 region: CSVEGEQGAYTQYF. Here the CDR3 DNA reads TGCAGCGTTGAAGGGGAACAGGGGGCATATACGCAGTATTTT. This chain links TRBV29-1 with TRBJ2-3; 9 nucleotides agree with TRBD1. J gave up 7 bases and V 1 base, and 6 bases lay outside the gene matches. This CDR3 region has 14 residues. Germline V gene sequence: CDR1 SQVTM, CDR2 ANQGSEA.

The chain employs TRBV7-3 and TRBJ2-2, with D perhaps matching TRBD1 or TRBD2 (5 bases each). This CDR3 has 16 residues. V lost 4 bases to trimming and J lost 3 bases, with 15 bases between them. Germline loops: CDR1 SGHTA, CDR2 FQGTGA. CDR3 coding DNA: TGTGCCAGCAGCTCCACCGACGGGGCGGACACCGGGGAGCTGTTTTTT. Amino acid sequence: CASSSTDGADTGELFF.

This clonotype was counted a few times. Written as DNA, the CDR3 is TGTGCCAGCAGCCACTCGGGGACAGTCTCGAATGAGCAGTACTTC. It encodes CASSHSGTVSNEQYF. V is TRBV7-9 and J is TRBJ2-7, with TRBD1 matching over 7 bases. CDR3 length: 15 amino acids. J lost 7 bases, V lost 5 bases, and 14 bases had no gene match. The germline V gene encodes CDR1 SEHNR and CDR2 FQNEAQ (reference sequence).

This clonotype was detected ten times or more. V and J are TRBV5-4 and TRBJ2-1; the D call may be TRBD1 or TRBD2 (5 bases each). The CDR3 runs 14 residues. V dropped 4 bases and J dropped 6 bases, with 14 bases sitting between them. Germline V gene lookup returns CDR1 SGHNT and CDR2 YYREEE (reference sequence). The CDR3 here is CASSLTGTGNEQFF. CDR3 sequence (DNA): TGTGCCAGCAGCCTAACCGGGACGGGCAATGAGCAGTTCTTC.

This clonotype was seen more than once but under ten times. The V call is TRBV5-5, the J call TRBJ2-1; D may be TRBD2 (5 bases). The CDR3 loop spans 14 amino acids. The germline V and J ends were trimmed by 4 bases and 5 bases, with 13 bases remaining between them. Germline values: CDR1 SGHKS, CDR2 YYEKEE (reference sequence). CDR3 sequence: CASSESGLNNEQFF. Written as DNA, the CDR3 is TGTGCCAGCAGCGAATCCGGACTCAACAATGAGCAGTTCTTC.

There are a few counts of this clonotype. A much larger clone differs by one base, so this may be a read error. CDR3 sequence: CASSQARDRATNEKLFF. The CDR3 DNA is TGTGCCAGCAGCCAAGCCCGGGACAGGGCAACTAATGAAAAACTGTTTTTT. V usage is TRBV3-1 and J usage is TRBJ1-4, with 9 bases lining up with TRBD1. V shed 1 base and J 0 bases; nucleotides not matched to a gene: 3. Germline CDR1 is LGHDT and CDR2 is YNNKEL (reference sequence). The CDR3 is 17 amino acids.

In this sample, this clonotype turned up many times. The V call is TRBV5-1, the J call TRBJ1-2; a possible D gene is TRBD1 (6 bases). V lost 0 bases and J lost 6, with 15 bases in between. CDR1 is SGHRS, CDR2 YFSETQ, per germline. The length of the CDR3 is 15 residues. The CDR3 DNA sequence: TGCGCCAGCAGCTTGGGTTTCCAGGGGTTGGATGGCTACACCTTC. This codes for CASSLGFQGLDGYTF.

There are many counts of this clonotype. The chain combines TRBV6-1 with TRBJ2-4; 7 bases fit TRBD1. CDR3 length equals 15 residues. Germline assignment: CDR1 MNHNS and CDR2 SASEGT. The V segment lost 5 bases and the J segment 0 bases; nucleotides outside the gene matches: 4. In nucleotides, the CDR3 is TGTGCCAGCAGTCCCTACAGGGGAGCCAAAAACATTCAGTACTTC. Residues: CASSPYRGAKNIQYF.

This clonotype was observed at least ten times. The V and J genes are TRBV10-3 and TRBJ2-2; 7 positions agree with TRBD2. Per the germline V gene, CDR1 is ENHRY and CDR2 is SYGVKD. The CDR3 runs 15 residues. The trim removed 3 bases at V and 5 bases at J, leaving 6 bases unmatched. The DNA of the CDR3 is TGTGCCATCAGTGATGTGTTGCGGGGGACCGGGGAGCTGTTTTTT. Protein product: CAISDVLRGTGELFF.

The table lists this clonotype with a few counts. The J gene is TRBJ1-6, the V gene TRBV18; 8 bases line up with TRBD1. V trimming: 3 bases; J trimming: 7 bases; junction bases outside the gene matches: 5. This CDR3 is built from 15 residues. Germline-derived CDR1 and CDR2 are KGHSH and LQKENI. Written as DNA, the CDR3 is TGTGCCAGCTCACCGACCCAGGGGGCGAATTCACCCCTCCACTTT. Its translation is CASSPTQGANSPLHF.

This clonotype was found many times. CDR3 loop: CASSLAAPALSYGYTF. CDR3 DNA sequence: TGCGCCAGCAGCTTGGCGGCCCCCGCCCTCAGCTATGGCTACACCTTC. The chain uses TRBV5-1 and TRBJ1-2; D remains unclear. V was cut by 0 bases and J by 4 bases, with 16 bases left in between. The CDR3 covers 16 residues. From germline, CDR1 is SGHRS and CDR2 YFSETQ.

This clonotype was observed many times. Compared with germline, one end of the junction differs, possibly owing to a read error. This chain connects TRBV5-1 to TRBJ2-3, with 10 nucleotides matching TRBD1. CDR1 and CDR2 from the germline V gene are SGHRS and YFSETQ. CDR3 length: 15 amino acids. The CDR3 sequence is CASSTWDRGTDTQYF. DNA for the CDR3: TGTGCCAGCAGCACCTGGGACAGGGGTACAGATACGCAGTATTTT.

This clonotype was recorded many times. J is TRBJ2-5 and V is TRBV7-8, with 10 bases matching TRBD1. Germline assignment: CDR1 SGHVS and CDR2 FQNEAQ. V lost 3 bases and J lost 5; bases outside the gene matches: 9. CDR3 size: 16 residues. CDR3 DNA sequence: TGTGCCAGCAGCTTGGGGACAGGGGTTAGGGCGGAGACCCAGTACTTC. Translation gives CASSLGTGVRAETQYF.

The chain recombines TRBV10-3 with TRBJ2-5; 8 bases match TRBD1. CDR1 is ENHRY and CDR2 is SYGVKD in the germline V gene. Trimming took 3 bases from V and 5 from J; bases not matched to a gene: 8. This CDR3 contains 15 residues. The CDR3, as DNA: TGTGCCATCAGTGACGCTAGCACAGGGGGGGAGACCCAGTACTTC. This sequence encodes CAISDASTGGETQYF.

The gene calls are TRBV5-1 and TRBJ2-7; 8 bases align to TRBD1. CDR3 length equals 18 residues. Germline V gene data show CDR1 as SGHRS and CDR2 as YFSETQ. V lost 0 bases and J lost 3; bases outside the gene matches: 14. The CDR3 DNA is TGCGCCAGCAGCTTGGCCTCGGGGGACAGGCTTTACTTCTACGAGCAGTACTTC. It encodes CASSLASGDRLYFYEQYF.

This clonotype has more than one count but fewer than ten. The chain combines TRBV10-2 with TRBJ2-7; 7 positions agree with TRBD2. Germline trimming cut 4 bases from V and 3 bases from J; bases unmatched to any gene: 6. The germline CDR1 and CDR2 sequences are WSHSY and SAAADI. The CDR3 extends over 14 amino acids. CDR3 DNA sequence: TGCGCCAGCAGTGGACTAGCCTCCTTCTACGAGCAGTACTTC. Its translation: CASSGLASFYEQYF.

The rearrangement uses TRBV18 and TRBJ1-6; no firm D call. Germline V gene data show CDR1 as KGHSH and CDR2 as LQKENI. V was trimmed by 6 bases and J by 7 bases, leaving 13 bases between them. The CDR3 consists of 14 residues. The CDR3 DNA reads TGTGCCAGCTCGGCCGGTACCATAAATTCACCCCTCCACTTT. Translated: CASSAGTINSPLHF. The entire variable domain, with the rest obtained from reference TRBV18 and TRBJ1-6, is as follows: NAGVMQNPRHLVRRRGQEARLRCSPMKGHSHVYWYRQLPEEGLKFMVYLQKENIIDESGMPKERFSAEFPKEGPSILRIQQVVRGDSAAYFCASSAGTINSPLHFGNGTRLTVT.

This clonotype was detected a few times. The V and J genes are TRBV20-1 and TRBJ1-2, with D tentatively TRBD1 (5 bases). Trimming removed 6 bases from V and 3 bases from J, with 14 bases in between. This CDR3 comprises 13 residues. Germline lookup yields CDR1 DFQATT and CDR2 SNEGSKA (reference sequence). The CDR3 nucleotides read TGCAGTGCCCAGACAGTGCTCTACTATGGCTACACCTTC. Protein product: CSAQTVLYYGYTF.

Of note for this clonotype: An end of the junction differs from the germline gene, which may be a read error. The chain is built from TRBV28 and TRBJ1-4; the D gene is possibly TRBD1 (5 bases). This CDR3 has 16 residues. Germline V gene sequence: CDR1 MDHEN, CDR2 SYDVKM. In DNA, the CDR3 is TGTGCCGGCAGTTTGTGGGGCCGCCGGGGCGAGGAAAAACTGTTTTTT. This translates into CAGSLWGRRGEEKLFF.

V gene TRBV12-3 or TRBV12-4 combines with J gene TRBJ1-1, with D possibly being TRBD1 (6 bases). V lost 7 bases, J lost 5 bases, and 17 bases lay in between. The CDR3 runs 14 residues. CDR3 region: CASTGASIRTEAFF. In nucleotides, the CDR3 is TGTGCCAGCACGGGGGCCAGCATCCGGACTGAAGCTTTCTTT.

This clonotype has at least ten counts. This rearrangement joins TRBV24-1 to TRBJ2-2; tentatively, D is TRBD2 (5 bases). Trimming shortened V by 1 base and J by 5 bases, and 7 bases separated the two germline ends. The V gene's germline CDR1 is KGHDR and CDR2 SFDVKD. The CDR3 sequence is 14 residues long. The CDR3 DNA follows: TGTGCCACCAGTGATTTTACGGGAACCGGGGAGCTGTTTTTT. Protein product: CATSDFTGTGELFF.

This clonotype was detected ten times or more. This sequence joins TRBV2 and TRBJ1-1, with TRBD1 matching 7 bases. This CDR3 spans 13 amino acids. Germline lookup yields CDR1 SNHLY and CDR2 FYNNEI. Trimming took 4 bases from V and 5 from J; bases not matched to a gene: 4. This chain's CDR3 is CASSVQGQTEAFF. Here the CDR3 DNA reads TGTGCCAGCAGTGTACAGGGGCAGACTGAAGCTTTCTTT.

To note about this clonotype: A much larger clone is a single base away; this may be a read error. V is TRBV28 and J is TRBJ2-7; D could derive from TRBD1 or TRBD2 (6 bases each). CDR1 MDHEN and CDR2 SYDVKM come from the germline V gene. With 4 bases removed from V and 6 bases from J, the gap between germline ends came to 13 bases. The CDR3 length is 13 residues. CDR3 nucleotide sequence: TGTGCCAGCAGTTCCGGGGGCACGGGCGAGCAGTACTTC. Protein: CASSSGGTGEQYF. The complete variable domain, with remaining parts taken from reference TRBV28 and TRBJ2-7, reads DVKVTQSSRYLVKRTGEKVFLECVQDMDHENMFWYRQDPGLGLRLIYFSYDVKMKEKGDIPEGYSVSREKKERFSLILESASTNQTSMYLCASSSGGTGEQYFGPGTRLTVT.